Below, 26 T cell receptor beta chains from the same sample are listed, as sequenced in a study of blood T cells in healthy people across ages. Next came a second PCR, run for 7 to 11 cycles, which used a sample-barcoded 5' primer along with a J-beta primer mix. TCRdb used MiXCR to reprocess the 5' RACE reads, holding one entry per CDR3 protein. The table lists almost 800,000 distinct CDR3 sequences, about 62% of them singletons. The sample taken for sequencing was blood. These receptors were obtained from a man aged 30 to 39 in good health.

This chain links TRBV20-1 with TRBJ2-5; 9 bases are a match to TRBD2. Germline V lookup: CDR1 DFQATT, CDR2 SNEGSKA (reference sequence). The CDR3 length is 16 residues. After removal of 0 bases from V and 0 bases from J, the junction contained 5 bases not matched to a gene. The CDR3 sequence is CSARDWTSVHQETQYF. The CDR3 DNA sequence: TGCAGTGCTAGAGATTGGACTAGCGTACACCAAGAGACCCAGTACTTC.

The CDR3 coding sequence is TGTGCCAGCAGTTCGACTCCGGGACACCTCTATGGCTACACCTTC. Translating gives CASSSTPGHLYGYTF. The chain has TRBV5-4 and TRBJ1-2; TRBD1 is a possible D gene (6 bases). The CDR3 has 15 residues. CDR1 is SGHNT, CDR2 YYREEE, per germline (reference sequence). The V end lost 5 bases, the J end lost 4 bases, and 18 bases lay between the germline ends.

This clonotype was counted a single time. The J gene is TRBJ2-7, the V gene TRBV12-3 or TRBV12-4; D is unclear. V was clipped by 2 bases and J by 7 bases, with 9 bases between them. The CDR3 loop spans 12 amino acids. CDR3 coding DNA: TGTGCCAGCAGTTTATCACACAATGAGCAGTACTTC. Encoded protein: CASSLSHNEQYF.

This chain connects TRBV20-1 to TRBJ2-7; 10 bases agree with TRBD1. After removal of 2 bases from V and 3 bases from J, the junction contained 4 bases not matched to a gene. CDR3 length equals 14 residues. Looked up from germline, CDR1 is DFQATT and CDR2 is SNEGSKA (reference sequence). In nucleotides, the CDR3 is TGCAGTGCTAGATTGGGGACAGGGGTCTACGAGCAGTACTTC. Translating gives CSARLGTGVYEQYF.

The CDR3 region is CASSFRGDEAFF. Written as DNA, the CDR3 is TGTGCCAGCAGTTTCAGGGGGGATGAAGCTTTCTTT. The chain uses TRBV27 and TRBJ1-1; the match to TRBD1 covers 7 bases. Germline-derived CDR1 and CDR2 are MNHEY and SMNVEV (reference sequence). V lost 3 bases to trimming and J lost 7 bases; unmatched junction nucleotides: 2. CDR3 length: 12 residues.

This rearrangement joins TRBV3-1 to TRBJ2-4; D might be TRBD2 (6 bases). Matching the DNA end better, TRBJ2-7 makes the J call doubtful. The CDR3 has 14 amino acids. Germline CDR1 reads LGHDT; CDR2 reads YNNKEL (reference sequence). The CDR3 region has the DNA TGTGCCAGCAGCCAAGCGGGAGTGGGTAACGAGCAGTACTTC. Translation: CASSQAGVGNEQYF.

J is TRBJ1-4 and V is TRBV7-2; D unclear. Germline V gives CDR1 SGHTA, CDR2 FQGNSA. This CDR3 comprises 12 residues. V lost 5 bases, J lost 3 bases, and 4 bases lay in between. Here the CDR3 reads CASSQPNEKLFF. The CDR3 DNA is TGTGCCAGCAGCCAACCTAATGAAAAACTGTTTTTT. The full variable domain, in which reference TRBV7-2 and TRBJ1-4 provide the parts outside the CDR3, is GAGVSQSPSNKVTEKGKDVELRCDPISGHTALYWYRQSLGQGLEFLIYFQGNSAPDKSGLPSDRFSAERTGGSVSTLTIQRTQQEDSAVYLCASSQPNEKLFFGSGTQLSVL.

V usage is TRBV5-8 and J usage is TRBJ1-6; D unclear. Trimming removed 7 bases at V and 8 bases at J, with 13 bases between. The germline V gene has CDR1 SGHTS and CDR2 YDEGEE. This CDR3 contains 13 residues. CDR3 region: CASWVYGDSPLHF. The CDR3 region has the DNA TGTGCCAGCTGGGTGTACGGCGATTCACCCCTCCACTTT.

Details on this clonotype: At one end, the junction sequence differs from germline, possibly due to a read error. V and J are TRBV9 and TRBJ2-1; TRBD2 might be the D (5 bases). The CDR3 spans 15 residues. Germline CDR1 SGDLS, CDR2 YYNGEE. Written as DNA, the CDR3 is TGTGCCGGCAGCCTCGAGGGCAGTCCATACAATGAGCAGTTCTTC. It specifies CAGSLEGSPYNEQFF.

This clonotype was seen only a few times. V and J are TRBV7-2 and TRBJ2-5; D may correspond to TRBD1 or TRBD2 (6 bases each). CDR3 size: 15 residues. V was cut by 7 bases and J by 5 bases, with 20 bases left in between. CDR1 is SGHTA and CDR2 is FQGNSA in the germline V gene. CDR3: CASTDTLGGRETQYF. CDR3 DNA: TGTGCCAGCACCGATACACTCGGGGGCAGGGAGACCCAGTACTTC.

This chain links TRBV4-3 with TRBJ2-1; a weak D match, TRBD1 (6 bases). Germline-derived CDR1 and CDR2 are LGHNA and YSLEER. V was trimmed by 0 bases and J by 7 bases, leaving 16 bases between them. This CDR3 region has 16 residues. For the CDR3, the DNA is TGCGCCAGCAGCCAAGACCCTGGACCAGGGGCAAATGAGCAGTTCTTC. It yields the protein CASSQDPGPGANEQFF.

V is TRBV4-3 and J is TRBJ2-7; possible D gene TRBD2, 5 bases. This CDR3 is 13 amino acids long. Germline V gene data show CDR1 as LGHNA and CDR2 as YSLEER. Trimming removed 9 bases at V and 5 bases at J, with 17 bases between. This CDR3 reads CASSRDYMDEQYF. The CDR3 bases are TGCGCCAGTTCTCGGGATTACATGGACGAGCAGTACTTC.

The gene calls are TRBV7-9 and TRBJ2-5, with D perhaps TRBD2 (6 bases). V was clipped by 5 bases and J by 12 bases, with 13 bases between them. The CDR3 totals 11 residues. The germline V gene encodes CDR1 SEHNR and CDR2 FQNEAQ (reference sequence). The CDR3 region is CASSPGTPEYF. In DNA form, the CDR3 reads TGTGCCAGCAGCCCCGGGACTCCCGAGTACTTC.

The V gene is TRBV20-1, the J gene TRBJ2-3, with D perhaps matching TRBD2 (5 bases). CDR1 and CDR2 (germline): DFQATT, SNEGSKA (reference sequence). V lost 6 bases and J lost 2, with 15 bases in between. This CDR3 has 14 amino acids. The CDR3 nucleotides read TGCAGTGCCCCCGAGCGGTCCCTCACAGATACGCAGTATTTT. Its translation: CSAPERSLTDTQYF.

CDR3 sequence: CASSFVVAGLDGYTF. The CDR3 DNA reads TGTGCCAGCAGTTTCGTCGTGGCAGGGCTGGATGGCTACACCTTC. V and J are TRBV28 and TRBJ1-2; TRBD1 might be the D (5 bases). The CDR3 spans 15 residues. Germline loops: CDR1 MDHEN, CDR2 SYDVKM. Trimming removed 3 bases at V and 6 bases at J, with 17 bases between.

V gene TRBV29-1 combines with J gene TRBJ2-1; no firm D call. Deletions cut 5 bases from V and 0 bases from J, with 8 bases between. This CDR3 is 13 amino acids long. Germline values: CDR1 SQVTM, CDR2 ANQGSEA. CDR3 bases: TGCAGCGTTCTTTATAGCTCCTACAATGAGCAGTTCTTC. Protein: CSVLYSSYNEQFF.

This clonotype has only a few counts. The CDR3 DNA follows: TGTGCCAGCAGCTTGGGCGGGAGGGCCTTTGAGACCCAGTACTTC. Its protein product is CASSLGGRAFETQYF. The chain carries TRBV7-2 and TRBJ2-5; 9 bases are a match to TRBD2. This CDR3 is built from 15 residues. The trim removed 3 bases at V and 5 bases at J, leaving 7 bases unmatched. CDR1 and CDR2 (germline): SGHTA, FQGNSA. Full variable domain (outside the CDR3, taken from reference TRBV7-2 and TRBJ2-5): GAGVSQSPSNKVTEKGKDVELRCDPISGHTALYWYRQSLGQGLEFLIYFQGNSAPDKSGLPSDRFSAERTGGSVSTLTIQRTQQEDSAVYLCASSLGGRAFETQYFGPGTRLLVL.

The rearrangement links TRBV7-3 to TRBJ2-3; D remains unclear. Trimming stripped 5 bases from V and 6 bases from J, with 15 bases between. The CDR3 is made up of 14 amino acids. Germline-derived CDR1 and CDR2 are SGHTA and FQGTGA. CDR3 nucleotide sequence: TGTGCCAGCAGCGCCGTAATAGCATCGGATACGCAGTATTTT. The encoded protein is CASSAVIASDTQYF. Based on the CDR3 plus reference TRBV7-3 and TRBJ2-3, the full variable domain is GAGVSQTPSNKVTEKGKYVELRCDPISGHTALYWYRQSLGQGPEFLIYFQGTGAADDSGLPNDRFFAVRPEGSVSTLKIQRTERGDSAVYLCASSAVIASDTQYFGPGTRLTVL.

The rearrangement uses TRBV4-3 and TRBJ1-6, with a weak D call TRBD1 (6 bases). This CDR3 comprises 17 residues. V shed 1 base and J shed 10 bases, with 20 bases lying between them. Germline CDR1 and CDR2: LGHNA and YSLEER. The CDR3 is CASSQGVGGRGDSPLHF. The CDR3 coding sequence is TGCGCCAGCAGCCAAGGGGTCGGGGGAAGGGGGGACTCACCCCTCCACTTT.

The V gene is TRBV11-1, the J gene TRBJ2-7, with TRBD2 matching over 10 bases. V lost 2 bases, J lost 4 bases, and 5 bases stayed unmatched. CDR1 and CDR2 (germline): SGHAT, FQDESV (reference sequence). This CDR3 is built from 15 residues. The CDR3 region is CASSLSSGRRYEQYF. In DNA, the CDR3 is TGTGCCAGCAGCTTATCTAGCGGGAGAAGATACGAGCAGTACTTC.

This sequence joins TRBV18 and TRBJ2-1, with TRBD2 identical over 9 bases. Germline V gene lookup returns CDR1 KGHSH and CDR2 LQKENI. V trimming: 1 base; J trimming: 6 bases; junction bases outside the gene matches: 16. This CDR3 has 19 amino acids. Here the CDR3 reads CASSPRRQRLAGERNEQFF. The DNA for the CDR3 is TGTGCCAGCTCACCACGCAGGCAGAGATTAGCGGGAGAACGCAATGAGCAGTTCTTC.

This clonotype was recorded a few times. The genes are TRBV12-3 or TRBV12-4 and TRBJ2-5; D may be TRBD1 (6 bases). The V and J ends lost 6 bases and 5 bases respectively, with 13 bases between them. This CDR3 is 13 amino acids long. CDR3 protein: CASRKGVEETQYF. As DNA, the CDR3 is TGTGCCAGCAGAAAGGGGGTGGAGGAGACCCAGTACTTC.

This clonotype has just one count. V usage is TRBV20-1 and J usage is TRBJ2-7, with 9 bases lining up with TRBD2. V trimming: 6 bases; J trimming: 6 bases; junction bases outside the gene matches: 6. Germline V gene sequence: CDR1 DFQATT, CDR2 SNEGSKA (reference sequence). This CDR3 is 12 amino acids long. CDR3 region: CSAGRGGIEQYF. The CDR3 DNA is TGCAGTGCAGGGCGGGGGGGCATCGAGCAGTACTTC.

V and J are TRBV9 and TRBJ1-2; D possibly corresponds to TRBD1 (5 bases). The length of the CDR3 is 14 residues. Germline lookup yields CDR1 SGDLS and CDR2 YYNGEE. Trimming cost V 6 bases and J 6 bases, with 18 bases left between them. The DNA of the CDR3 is TGTGCCAGCAAGGCGGCGGGGCAGGGTAATGGCTACACCTTC. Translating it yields CASKAAGQGNGYTF.

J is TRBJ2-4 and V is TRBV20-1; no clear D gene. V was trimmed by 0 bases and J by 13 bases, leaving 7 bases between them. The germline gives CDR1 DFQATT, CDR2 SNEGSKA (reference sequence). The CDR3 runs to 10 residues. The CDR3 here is CSARDGQQYF. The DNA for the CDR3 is TGCAGTGCTAGAGACGGTCAGCAGTACTTC.

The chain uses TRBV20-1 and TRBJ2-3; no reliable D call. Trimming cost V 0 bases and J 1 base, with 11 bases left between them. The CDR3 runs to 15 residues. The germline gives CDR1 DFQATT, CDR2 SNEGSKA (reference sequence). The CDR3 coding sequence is TGCAGTGCTAGAGATGCGGCTACCGGCACAGATACGCAGTATTTT. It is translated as CSARDAATGTDTQYF.